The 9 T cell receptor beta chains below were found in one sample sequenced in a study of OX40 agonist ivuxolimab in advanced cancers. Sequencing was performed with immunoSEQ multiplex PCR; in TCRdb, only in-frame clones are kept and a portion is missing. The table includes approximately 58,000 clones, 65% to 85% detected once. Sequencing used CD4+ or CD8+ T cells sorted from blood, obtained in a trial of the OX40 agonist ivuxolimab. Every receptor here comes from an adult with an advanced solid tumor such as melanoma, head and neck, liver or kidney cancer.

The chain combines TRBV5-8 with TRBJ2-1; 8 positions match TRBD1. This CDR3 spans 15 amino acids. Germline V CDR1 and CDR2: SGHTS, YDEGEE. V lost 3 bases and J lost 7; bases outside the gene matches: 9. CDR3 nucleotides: TGTGCCAGCAGCTCGACAGGGGACCGGGGAAATGAGCAGTTCTTC. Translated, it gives CASSSTGDRGNEQFF. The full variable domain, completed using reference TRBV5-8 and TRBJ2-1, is EAGVTQSPTHLIKTRGQQATLRCSPISGHTSVYWYQQALGLGLQFLLWYDEGEERNRGNFPPRFSGRQFPNYSSELNVNALELEDSALYLCASSSTGDRGNEQFFGPGTRLTVL.

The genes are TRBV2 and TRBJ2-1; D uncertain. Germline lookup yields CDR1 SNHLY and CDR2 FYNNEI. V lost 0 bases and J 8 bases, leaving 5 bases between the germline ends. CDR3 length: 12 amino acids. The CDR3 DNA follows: TGTGCCAGCAGTGAAGCCGAATATGAGCAGTTCTTC. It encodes CASSEAEYEQFF.

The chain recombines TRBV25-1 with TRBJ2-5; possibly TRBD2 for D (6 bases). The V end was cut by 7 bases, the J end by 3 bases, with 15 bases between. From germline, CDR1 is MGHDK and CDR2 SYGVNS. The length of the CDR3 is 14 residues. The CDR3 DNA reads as TGTGCCAGCACGATCCCGGGAGTGGAAGAGACCCAGTACTTC. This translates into CASTIPGVEETQYF.

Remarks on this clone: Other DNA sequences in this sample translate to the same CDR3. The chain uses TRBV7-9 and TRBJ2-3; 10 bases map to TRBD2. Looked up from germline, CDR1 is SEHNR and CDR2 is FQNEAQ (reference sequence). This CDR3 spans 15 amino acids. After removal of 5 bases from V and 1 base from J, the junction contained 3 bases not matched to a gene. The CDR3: CASSLGTSGTDTQYF. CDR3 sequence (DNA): TGTGCCAGCAGCCTGGGGACTAGCGGCACAGATACGCAGTATTTT.

The CDR3 is CASDNRRTGGEPRQYF. The CDR3, as DNA: TGTGCCAGCGATAATCGCCGTACAGGGGGAGAACCAAGGCAGTATTTT. V usage is TRBV2 and J usage is TRBJ2-3; TRBD1 agrees at 8 bases. Germline V gene sequence: CDR1 SNHLY, CDR2 FYNNEI. The CDR3 covers 16 residues. J gave up 11 bases and V 8 bases, and 21 bases lay outside the gene matches.

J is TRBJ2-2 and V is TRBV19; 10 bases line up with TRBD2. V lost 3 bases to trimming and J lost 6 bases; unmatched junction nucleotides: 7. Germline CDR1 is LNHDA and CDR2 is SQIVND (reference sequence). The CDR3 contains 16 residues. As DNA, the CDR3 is TGTGCCAGTAGTATCCTAGCGGGAGTGGGGGCCGGGGAGCTGTTTTTT. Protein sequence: CASSILAGVGAGELFF.

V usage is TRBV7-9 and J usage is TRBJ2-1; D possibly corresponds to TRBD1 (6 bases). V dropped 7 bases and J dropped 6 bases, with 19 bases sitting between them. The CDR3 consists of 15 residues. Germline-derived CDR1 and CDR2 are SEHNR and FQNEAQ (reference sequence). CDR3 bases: TGTGCCAGCACCCGGACAGACAAACATCCCAATGAGCAGTTCTTC. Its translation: CASTRTDKHPNEQFF.

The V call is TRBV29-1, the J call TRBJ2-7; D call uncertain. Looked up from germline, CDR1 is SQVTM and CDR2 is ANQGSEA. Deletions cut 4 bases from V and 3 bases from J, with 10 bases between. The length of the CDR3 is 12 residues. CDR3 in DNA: TGCAGCGTTGGGGCGAGTAGCTACGAGCAGTACTTC. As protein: CSVGASSYEQYF.

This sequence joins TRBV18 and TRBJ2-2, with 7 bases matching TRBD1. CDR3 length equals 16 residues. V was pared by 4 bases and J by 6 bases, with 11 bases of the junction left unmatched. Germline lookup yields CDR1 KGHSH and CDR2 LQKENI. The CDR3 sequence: CASSLPGTAAAGELFF. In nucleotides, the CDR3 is TGTGCCAGCTCACTACCCGGGACAGCCGCTGCCGGGGAGCTGTTTTTT.